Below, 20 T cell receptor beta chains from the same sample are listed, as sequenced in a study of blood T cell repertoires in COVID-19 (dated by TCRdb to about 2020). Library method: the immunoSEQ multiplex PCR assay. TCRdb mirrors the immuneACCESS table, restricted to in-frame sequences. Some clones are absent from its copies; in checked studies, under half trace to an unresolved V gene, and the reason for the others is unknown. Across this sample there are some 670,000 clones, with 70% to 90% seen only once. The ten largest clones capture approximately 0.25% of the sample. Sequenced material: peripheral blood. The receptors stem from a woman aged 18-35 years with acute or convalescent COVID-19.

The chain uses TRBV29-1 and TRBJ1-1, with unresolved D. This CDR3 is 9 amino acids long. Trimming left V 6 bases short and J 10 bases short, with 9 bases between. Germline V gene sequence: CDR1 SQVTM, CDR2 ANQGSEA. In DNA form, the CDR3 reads TGCAGCGTGGGGAGCTTAGCTTTCTTT. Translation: CSVGSLAFF.

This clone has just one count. The CDR3 nucleotides read TGTGCCAGCAGCCAAGAACGCGGGCTAGCGGGGGGTTTCTCCTACGAGCAGTACTTC. It yields the protein CASSQERGLAGGFSYEQYF. The chain links TRBV4-2 to TRBJ2-7, with TRBD2 matching over 11 bases. This CDR3 is 19 amino acids long. Germline V gene lookup returns CDR1 LGHNA and CDR2 YNFKEQ. Germline trimming cut 0 bases from V and 0 bases from J; bases unmatched to any gene: 10.

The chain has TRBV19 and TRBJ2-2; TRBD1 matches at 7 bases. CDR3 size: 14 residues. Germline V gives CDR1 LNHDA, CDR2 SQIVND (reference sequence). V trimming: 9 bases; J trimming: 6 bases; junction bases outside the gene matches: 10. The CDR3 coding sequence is TGTGCCAGCAAGGGGGCTAGTTTATCCGGGGAGCTGTTTTTT. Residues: CASKGASLSGELFF.

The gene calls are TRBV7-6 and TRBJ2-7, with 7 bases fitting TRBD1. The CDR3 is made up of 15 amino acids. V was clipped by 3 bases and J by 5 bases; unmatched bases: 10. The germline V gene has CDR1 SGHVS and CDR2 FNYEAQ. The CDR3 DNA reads TGTGCCAGCAGCTTTATCCAAGGGGGCACGAACGAGCAGTACTTC. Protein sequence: CASSFIQGGTNEQYF. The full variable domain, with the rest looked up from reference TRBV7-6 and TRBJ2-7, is GAGVSQSPRYKVTKRGQDVALRCDPISGHVSLYWYRQALGQGPEFLTYFNYEAQQDKSGLPNDRFSAERPEGSISTLTIQRTEQRDSAMYRCASSFIQGGTNEQYFGPGTRLTVT.

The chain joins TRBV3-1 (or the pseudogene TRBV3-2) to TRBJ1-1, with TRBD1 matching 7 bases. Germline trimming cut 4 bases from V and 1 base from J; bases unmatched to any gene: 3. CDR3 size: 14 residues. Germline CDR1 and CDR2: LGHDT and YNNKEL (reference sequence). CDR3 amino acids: CASSPGDRNTEAFF. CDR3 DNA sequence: TGTGCCAGCAGCCCCGGGGACAGGAACACTGAAGCTTTCTTT.

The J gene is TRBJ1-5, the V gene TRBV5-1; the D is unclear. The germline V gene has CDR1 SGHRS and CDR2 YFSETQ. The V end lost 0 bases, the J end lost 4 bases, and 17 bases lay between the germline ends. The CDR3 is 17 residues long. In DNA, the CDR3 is TGCGCCAGCAGCTTGGTCCCCTCCGGGGTCGGGAATCAGCCCCAGCATTTT. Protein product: CASSLVPSGVGNQPQHF.

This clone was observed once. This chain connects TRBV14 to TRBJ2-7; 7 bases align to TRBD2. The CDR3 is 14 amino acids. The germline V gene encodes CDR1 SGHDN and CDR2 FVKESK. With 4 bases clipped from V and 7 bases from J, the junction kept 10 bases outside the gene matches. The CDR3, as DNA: TGTGCCAGCAGCCGCCCCCGGGTCGGGGGGGAGCAGTACTTC. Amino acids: CASSRPRVGGEQYF.

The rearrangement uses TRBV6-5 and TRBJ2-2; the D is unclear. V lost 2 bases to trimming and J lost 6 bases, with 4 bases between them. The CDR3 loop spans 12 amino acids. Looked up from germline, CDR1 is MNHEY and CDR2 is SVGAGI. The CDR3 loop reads CASSYPSGELFF. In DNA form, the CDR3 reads TGTGCCAGCAGTTACCCTTCCGGGGAGCTGTTTTTT.

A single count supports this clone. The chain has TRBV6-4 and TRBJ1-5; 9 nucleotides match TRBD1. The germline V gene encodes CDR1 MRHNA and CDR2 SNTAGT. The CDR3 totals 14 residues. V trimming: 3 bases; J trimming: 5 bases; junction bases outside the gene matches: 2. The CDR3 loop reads CASSEGQGHQPQHF. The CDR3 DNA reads TGTGCCAGCAGTGAGGGACAGGGACATCAGCCCCAGCATTTT.

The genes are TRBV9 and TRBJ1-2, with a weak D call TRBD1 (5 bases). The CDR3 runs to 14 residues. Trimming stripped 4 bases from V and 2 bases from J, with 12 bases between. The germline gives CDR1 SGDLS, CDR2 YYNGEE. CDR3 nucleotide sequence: TGTGCCAGCAGCCGCGGACGGGGGAACTATGGCTACACCTTC. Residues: CASSRGRGNYGYTF.

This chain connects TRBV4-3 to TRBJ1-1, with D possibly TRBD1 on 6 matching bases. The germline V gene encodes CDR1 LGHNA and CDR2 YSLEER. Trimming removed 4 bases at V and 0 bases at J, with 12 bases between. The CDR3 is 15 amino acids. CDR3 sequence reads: CASSPVQGLNTEAFF. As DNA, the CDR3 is TGCGCCAGCAGCCCAGTTCAGGGGTTGAACACTGAAGCTTTCTTT.

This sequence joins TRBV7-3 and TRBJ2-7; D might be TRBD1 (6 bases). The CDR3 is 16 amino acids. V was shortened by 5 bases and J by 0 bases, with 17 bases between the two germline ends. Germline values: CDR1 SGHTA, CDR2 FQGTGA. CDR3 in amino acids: CASSPTGTRSSYEQYF. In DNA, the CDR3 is TGTGCCAGCAGCCCCACCGGGACAAGGAGCTCCTACGAGCAGTACTTC.

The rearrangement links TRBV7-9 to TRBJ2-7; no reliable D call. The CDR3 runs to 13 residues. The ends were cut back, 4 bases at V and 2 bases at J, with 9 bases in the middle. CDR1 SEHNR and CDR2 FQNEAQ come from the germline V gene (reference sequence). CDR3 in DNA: TGTGCCAGCAGCTCTGTTCAGGCCTACGAGCAGTACTTC. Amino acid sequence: CASSSVQAYEQYF.

CDR3 in DNA: TGTGCCAGCAGCCAAGTGGGACAGGGGATAGGCTACACCTTC. Protein: CASSQVGQGIGYTF. The chain employs TRBV5-4 and TRBJ1-2; 10 positions agree with TRBD1. V shed 4 bases, J shed 8 bases, and the junction held 8 bases outside the gene matches. In germline, CDR1 is SGHNT, CDR2 YYREEE (reference sequence). This CDR3 has 14 residues.

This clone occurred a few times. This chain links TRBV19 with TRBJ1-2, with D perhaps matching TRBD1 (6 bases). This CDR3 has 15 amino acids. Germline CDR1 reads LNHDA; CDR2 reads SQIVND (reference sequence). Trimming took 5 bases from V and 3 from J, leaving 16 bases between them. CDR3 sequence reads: CASSLQGGSYYGYTF. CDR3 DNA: TGTGCCAGTAGTCTCCAAGGGGGTTCGTACTATGGCTACACCTTC. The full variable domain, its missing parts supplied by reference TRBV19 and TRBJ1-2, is DGGITQSPKYLFRKEGQNVTLSCEQNLNHDAMYWYRQDPGQGLRLIYYSQIVNDFQKGDIAEGYSVSREKKESFPLTVTSAQKNPTAFYLCASSLQGGSYYGYTFGSGTRLTVV.

The CDR3 is CAISDPSGGVSGNTIYF. The CDR3 coding sequence is TGTGCCATCAGTGATCCTAGTGGAGGGGTTTCTGGAAACACCATATATTTT. The gene calls are TRBV10-3 and TRBJ1-3; the D gene is possibly TRBD1 (5 bases). Per the germline V gene, CDR1 is ENHRY and CDR2 is SYGVKD. The CDR3 totals 17 residues. The V end was cut by 3 bases, the J end by 1 base, with 16 bases between.

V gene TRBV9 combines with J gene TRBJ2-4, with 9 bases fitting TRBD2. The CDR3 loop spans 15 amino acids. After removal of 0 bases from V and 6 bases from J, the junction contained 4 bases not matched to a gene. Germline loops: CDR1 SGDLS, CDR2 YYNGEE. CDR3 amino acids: CASSVGGGDRNIQYF. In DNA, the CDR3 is TGTGCCAGCAGCGTAGGCGGGGGGGACAGAAACATTCAGTACTTC. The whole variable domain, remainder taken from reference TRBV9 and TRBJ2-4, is DSGVTQTPKHLITATGQRVTLRCSPRSGDLSVYWYQQSLDQGLQFLIQYYNGEERAKGNILERFSAQQFPDLHSELNLSSLELGDSALYFCASSVGGGDRNIQYFGAGTRLSVL.

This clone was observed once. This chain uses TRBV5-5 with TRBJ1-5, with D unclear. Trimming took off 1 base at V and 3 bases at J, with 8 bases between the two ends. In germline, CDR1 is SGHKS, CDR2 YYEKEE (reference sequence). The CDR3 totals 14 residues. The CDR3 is CASSLSGFNQPQHF. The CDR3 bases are TGTGCCAGCAGCTTGTCCGGTTTCAATCAGCCCCAGCATTTT.

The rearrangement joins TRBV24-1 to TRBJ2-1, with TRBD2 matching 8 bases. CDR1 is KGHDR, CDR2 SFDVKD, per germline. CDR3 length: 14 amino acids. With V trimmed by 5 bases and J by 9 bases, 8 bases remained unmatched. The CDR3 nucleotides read TGTGCCACCAGTGGCGGTAGCGGGATTGGTGAGCAGTTCTTC. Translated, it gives CATSGGSGIGEQFF.

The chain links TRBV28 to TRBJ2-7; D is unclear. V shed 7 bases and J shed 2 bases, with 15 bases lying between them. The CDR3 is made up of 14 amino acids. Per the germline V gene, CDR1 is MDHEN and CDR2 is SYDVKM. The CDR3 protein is CASTTSRVAYEQYF. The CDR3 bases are TGTGCCAGCACCACGTCTCGGGTGGCCTACGAGCAGTACTTC.